This T cell receptor beta chain was retrieved from a study of cytomegalovirus exposure and HLA in healthy donors. Background on the study: Earlier, roughly 120 million unique TCR beta sequences were recovered from roughly 180 million T cells by an analysis.

The V end was cut by 6 bases, the J end by 2 bases, with 13 bases between. The CDR3 length is 14 residues. Germline V gene sequence: CDR1 MGHRA, CDR2 YSYEKL. Comment on this clone: Its specificity is unknown.

Use of 60 Vbeta and 13 Jbeta primers characterized the PCR. TCRdb keeps only in-frame clones here, not all; method: immunoSEQ multiplex PCR. The sample has around 52,000 clones, about 80% seen once. Study findings and constraints: It was reported that the classifier diagnosed cytomegalovirus status with high specificity and sensitivity in both the original and validation cohorts. Indistinguishability led to the exclusion of some V segments, TRBV6-2 and TRBV6-3 included.

Sequenced input: PBMCs. The receptor's source is a man aged 40-50 years in good health and CMV-seronegative. The chain employs TRBV4-1 and TRBJ1-1, with no clear D. This chain's CDR3 is CASRLQTGNTEAFF. The CDR3 DNA reads as TGCGCCAGCAGGCTACAGACCGGCAACACTGAAGCTTTCTTT.